This T cell receptor beta chain is from a study of beta chain features in type 1 diabetes. As for the study in general: Researchers looked at approximately 100,000,000 sorted cells across all samples.

Note on this clone: The target antigen is unknown.

The J segment lost 2 bases and the V segment lost 4 bases, leaving 5 bases of the junction unmatched. Germline values: CDR1 SGHAT, CDR2 FQNNGV. The CDR3 consists of 16 residues. As every portion of the isolated RNA was reverse transcribed, the sequencing read expressed TCRB transcripts. The protocol was immunoSEQ multiplex PCR, while the TCRdb copy is restricted to in-frame clones and leaves out a portion. The sample contains 130,000 or so clones, roughly 9.7% of which appear only once. Study findings and constraints: Among all four CD4+ subsets, Type 1 diabetes patients had TCRB CDR3s that were moderately but significantly shorter. Patients' naive, central memory and regulatory TCRB repertoires appeared more alike than those of healthy donors. VDJ junctions from type 1 diabetes patients carried fewer insertions and larger deletions.

This TCR was sampled from a woman aged 35 to 49 in good health. Sequenced material: central memory CD4+ T cells from blood. The chain joins TRBV11-2 to TRBJ2-3; TRBD2 agrees at 11 bases. CDR3: CASSSGTSGLTDTQYF. CDR3 nucleotides: TGTGCCAGCAGCTCGGGGACTAGCGGCCTCACAGATACGCAGTATTTT.